This T cell receptor beta chain was found in a study of blood T cell repertoires in COVID-19. About the research overall: COVID-19 samples from acute and convalescent phases originated in the United States, Italy and Spain. T cells, B-cell-depleted T cells, or PBMCs provided the cDNA or gDNA that served as material.

This CDR3 has 15 residues. V lost 7 bases and J lost 4; bases outside the gene matches: 6. Germline CDR1 reads SNHLY; CDR2 reads FYNNEI. In the authors' methods: Nucleated cell counts were estimated from reference gene primer amplification. Some clones are missing from TCRdb's copy, which holds only in-frame ones; the method was immunoSEQ multiplex PCR. V and J calls plus clone size are reproduced from that table; the DNA served to infer D and trimming. The data hold 50,000 to 70,000 clones, with approximately 92% observed a single time. The sequence came from a man aged 55 to 70 with acute or convalescent COVID-19. Input material: peripheral blood. This chain links TRBV2 with TRBJ2-5, with TRBD2 identical over 13 bases. The CDR3 DNA reads as TGTGCCAGCACAGAGGGACTAGCGGGATCAGAGACCCAGTACTTC. Residues: CASTEGLAGSETQYF.